The entry below gives a single T cell receptor (beta chain) sequence along with its context. Some clones are missing from TCRdb's copy, which holds only in-frame ones; the method was immunoSEQ multiplex PCR. The data contain over 45,000 clones, around 90% of them seen just once; the ten biggest clones take up more than 12%. The germline CDR1 and CDR2 sequences are SGHVS and FQNEAQ. The V segment lost 1 base and the J segment 7 bases; nucleotides outside the gene matches: 4. The CDR3 has 16 amino acids. This sample was included in a study of T cell responses to AZD1222 COVID-19 vaccine. The sample in question was peripheral blood, obtained 28 days after the second AZD1222 dose. The V call is TRBV7-8, the J call TRBJ2-3, with 14 bases identical to TRBD2. The clonotype comes from an adult who received the AZD1222 COVID-19 vaccine. The CDR3 DNA follows: TGTGCCAGCAGCTTAGACGGACTAGCGGGGGGCTATACGCAGTATTTT. It specifies CASSLDGLAGGYTQYF.